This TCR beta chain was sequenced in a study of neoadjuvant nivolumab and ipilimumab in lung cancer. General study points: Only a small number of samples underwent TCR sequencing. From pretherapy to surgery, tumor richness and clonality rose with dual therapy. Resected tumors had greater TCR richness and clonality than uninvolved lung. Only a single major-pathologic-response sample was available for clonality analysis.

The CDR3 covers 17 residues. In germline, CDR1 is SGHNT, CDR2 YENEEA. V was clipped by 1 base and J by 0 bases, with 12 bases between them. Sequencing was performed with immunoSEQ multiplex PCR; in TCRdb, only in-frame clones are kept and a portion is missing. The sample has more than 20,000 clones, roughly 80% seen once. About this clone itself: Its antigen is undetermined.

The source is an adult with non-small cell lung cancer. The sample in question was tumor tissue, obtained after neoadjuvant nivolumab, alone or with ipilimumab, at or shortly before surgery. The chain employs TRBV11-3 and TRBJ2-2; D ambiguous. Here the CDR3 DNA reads TGTGCCAGCAGCTTAGGGCGCCGCACTTCGAACACCGGGGAGCTGTTTTTT. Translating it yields CASSLGRRTSNTGELFF.